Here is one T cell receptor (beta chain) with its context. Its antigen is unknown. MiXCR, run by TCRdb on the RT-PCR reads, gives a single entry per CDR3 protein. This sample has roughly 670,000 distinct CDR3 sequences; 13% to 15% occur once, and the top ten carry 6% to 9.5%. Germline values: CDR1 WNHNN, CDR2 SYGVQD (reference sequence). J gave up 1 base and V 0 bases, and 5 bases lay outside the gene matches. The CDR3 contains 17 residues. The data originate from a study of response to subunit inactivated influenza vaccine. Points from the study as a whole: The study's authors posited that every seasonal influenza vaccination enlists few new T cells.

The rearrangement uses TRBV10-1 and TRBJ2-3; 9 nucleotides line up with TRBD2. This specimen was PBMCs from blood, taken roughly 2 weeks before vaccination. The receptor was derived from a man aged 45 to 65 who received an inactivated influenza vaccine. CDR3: CASSESGTSNRTDTQYF. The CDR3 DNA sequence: TGCGCCAGCAGTGAGTCGGGGACTAGCAACCGCACAGATACGCAGTATTTT.